This T cell receptor beta chain appears in the sequencing data of a study of shared clonotypes between healthy human individuals. Study-level findings and limits: Clonotype sharing across four donors was observed for approximately 5% of naive CD4 clonotypes. Researchers found naive subsets generally carried larger estimated richness than memory subsets.

Trimming cost V 2 bases and J 8 bases, with 10 bases left between them. Germline V gene data show CDR1 as SQVTM and CDR2 as ANQGSEA. This CDR3 region has 12 residues. Positively selected for CCR7, the CD45RO-negative cells used as naive CD8 cells excluded terminally differentiated effector memory CD45RA+ cells. Concerning this clone itself: Its matching antigen is unknown.

Assay: immunoSEQ multiplex PCR; the TCRdb copy retains only in-frame clones and omits some. The sample lists about 2.1 million clones, 85% to 95% occurring once. J is TRBJ2-1 and V is TRBV29-1, with D maybe TRBD2 (5 bases). The clonotype originates from a man between 18 and 29 years old in good health. Some clones in this sample may be carry-over from other donors' samples. Sample: naive CD8+ T cells from PBMCs. The CDR3 spells CSVERGRDEQFF. The CDR3 DNA sequence: TGCAGCGTTGAACGAGGGCGGGATGAGCAGTTCTTC.